A single sample gave rise to the 11 T cell receptor beta chains below, sequenced in a study of T cell responses to AZD1222 COVID-19 vaccine. This table comes from immunoSEQ multiplex PCR, and its TCRdb copy is limited to in-frame clones, with some not included. The repertoire holds over 75,000 clones, with 80% to 90% as singletons. The sample here was peripheral blood, taken on day 0 of AZD1222 vaccination. The receptors were gathered from an adult in good health.

J is TRBJ1-2 and V is TRBV9; 10 bases line up with TRBD1. Losses at the gene ends were 4 bases for V and 4 bases for J; bases not matched to a gene: 7. CDR3 length equals 15 residues. Germline V gene data show CDR1 as SGDLS and CDR2 as YYNGEE. Here the CDR3 DNA reads TGTGCCAGCAGCCCTCGGGACAGGGGAAGCTATGGCTACACCTTC. This sequence encodes CASSPRDRGSYGYTF.

This clone was counted only a few times. CDR3 in amino acids: CATSRARDRAVQPQHF. CDR3 nucleotides: TGTGCCACCAGCAGAGCCAGGGACAGGGCTGTTCAGCCCCAGCATTTT. The chain is built from TRBV15 and TRBJ1-5; 9 nucleotides match TRBD1. This CDR3 is built from 16 residues. The V gene's germline CDR1 is LNHNV and CDR2 YYDKDF (reference sequence). Trimming took 1 base from V and 6 from J; bases not matched to a gene: 7.

The J gene is TRBJ2-5, the V gene TRBV9; D may correspond to TRBD1 or TRBD2 (5 bases each). V was pared by 4 bases and J by 5 bases, with 12 bases between. The CDR3 runs 13 residues. From germline, CDR1 is SGDLS and CDR2 YYNGEE. The CDR3 spells CASSLGTSETQYF. CDR3 sequence (DNA): TGTGCCAGCAGCCTCGGGACGTCTGAGACCCAGTACTTC.

J is TRBJ2-7 and V is TRBV7-8; D could derive from TRBD1 or TRBD2 (5 bases each). CDR3 length equals 14 residues. Germline-derived CDR1 and CDR2 are SGHVS and FQNEAQ. The V end lost 8 bases, the J end lost 0 bases, and 14 bases lay between the germline ends. CDR3 DNA: TGTGCCAGCGGGACGACTCGGAGCTCCTACGAGCAGTACTTC. Translation gives CASGTTRSSYEQYF. Drawing the rest from reference TRBV7-8 and TRBJ2-7, the complete variable domain is GAGVSQSPRYKVAKRGQDVALRCDPISGHVSLFWYQQALGQGPEFLTYFQNEAQLDKSGLPSDRFFAERPEGSVSTLKIQRTQQEDSAVYLCASGTTRSSYEQYFGPGTRLTVT.

This chain uses TRBV28 with TRBJ2-7, with 10 bases that match TRBD1. The CDR3 consists of 15 residues. The V and J ends lost 6 bases and 7 bases, in that order; junction bases with no gene match: 12. The germline V gene has CDR1 MDHEN and CDR2 SYDVKM. The CDR3 DNA is TGTGCCAGCAGCCTCAGGGACAGGGGACGGGGGGAGCAGTACTTC. Its protein is CASSLRDRGRGEQYF.

V usage is TRBV18 and J usage is TRBJ1-2; a weak D match, TRBD1 (6 bases). Germline V gene sequence: CDR1 KGHSH, CDR2 LQKENI. This CDR3 comprises 13 residues. With 5 bases removed from V and 12 bases from J, the gap between germline ends came to 19 bases. DNA of the CDR3: TGTGCCAGCTCAGAAGGGGGATCAAAACGACACACCTTC. Translation: CASSEGGSKRHTF. The full variable domain, completed using reference TRBV18 and TRBJ1-2, is NAGVMQNPRHLVRRRGQEARLRCSPMKGHSHVYWYRQLPEEGLKFMVYLQKENIIDESGMPKERFSAEFPKEGPSILRIQQVVRGDSAAYFCASSEGGSKRHTFGSGTRLTVV.

The sample holds one count of this clone. CDR3 loop: CASSEGASGSGEQFF. DNA of the CDR3: TGCGCCAGCAGTGAGGGGGCTAGCGGGAGTGGTGAGCAGTTCTTC. V gene TRBV10-1 combines with J gene TRBJ2-1; 10 bases match TRBD2. V trimming: 2 bases; J trimming: 9 bases; junction bases outside the gene matches: 7. The germline V gene has CDR1 WNHNN and CDR2 SYGVQD (reference sequence). The CDR3 runs to 15 residues.

The chain combines TRBV9 with TRBJ2-1; TRBD2 might be the D (5 bases). Trimming removed 3 bases at V and 6 bases at J, with 13 bases between. Germline lookup yields CDR1 SGDLS and CDR2 YYNGEE. The CDR3 runs 14 residues. CDR3 sequence reads: CASSGTSGRNEQFF. The CDR3 nucleotides are TGTGCCAGCAGCGGAACTAGTGGGCGCAATGAGCAGTTCTTC. The variable domain in full, completed from reference TRBV9 and TRBJ2-1, reads DSGVTQTPKHLITATGQRVTLRCSPRSGDLSVYWYQQSLDQGLQFLIQYYNGEERAKGNILERFSAQQFPDLHSELNLSSLELGDSALYFCASSGTSGRNEQFFGPGTRLTVL.

The J gene is TRBJ1-4, the V gene TRBV10-3; D not certain. The germline V gene has CDR1 ENHRY and CDR2 SYGVKD. The CDR3 has 13 amino acids. Trimming took off 4 bases at V and 6 bases at J, with 9 bases between the two ends. CDR3 loop: CAISGGPDEKLFF. The CDR3 DNA reads TGTGCCATCAGTGGAGGACCTGATGAAAAACTGTTTTTT.

The chain couples TRBV6-5 to TRBJ2-7; D might be TRBD2 (6 bases). Germline-derived CDR1 and CDR2 are MNHEY and SVGAGI. The CDR3 spans 15 residues. The V and J ends lost 0 bases and 1 base respectively, with 10 bases between them. CDR3 amino acids: CASSYSLGGSYEQYF. The CDR3 region has the DNA TGTGCCAGCAGTTACTCCTTGGGGGGTTCCTACGAGCAGTACTTC.

The rearrangement links TRBV28 to TRBJ1-2, with D tentatively TRBD1 (5 bases). The CDR3 consists of 12 residues. The V end lost 3 bases, the J end lost 7 bases, and 9 bases lay between the germline ends. Germline V gives CDR1 MDHEN, CDR2 SYDVKM. The CDR3 spells CASSFHRGGYTF. In DNA form, the CDR3 reads TGTGCCAGCAGTTTCCATAGGGGTGGCTACACCTTC.